Below, one T cell receptor beta chain is given with its context. The germline CDR1 and CDR2 sequences are MRHNA and SNTAGT. V was pared by 2 bases and J by 2 bases, with 8 bases between. The CDR3 loop spans 14 amino acids. In the authors' methods: The authors estimated nucleated cell counts from reference gene primer amplification. Assay: immunoSEQ multiplex PCR; the TCRdb copy retains only in-frame clones and omits some. V and J calls and clone size are copied from that table; D and trimming were computed from the DNA. This sample has tens of thousands of clones, with about 80% found just once. The data were obtained in a study of blood T cell repertoires in COVID-19. In the study overall: COVID-19 samples collected from the United States, Italy and Spain covered acute and convalescent phases. T cells, B-cell-depleted T cells, or PBMCs provided the cDNA or gDNA that served as material.

The rearrangement joins TRBV6-4 to TRBJ2-3, with D tentatively TRBD2 (7 bases). Sequencing was carried out using peripheral blood. The sequence was obtained from a woman aged 60-75 years with acute or convalescent COVID-19. Here the CDR3 reads CASSDGGATDTQYF. The CDR3 bases are TGTGCCAGCAGTGACGGGGGGGCCACAGATACGCAGTATTTT.